Each of the 31 T cell receptor beta chains below was sequenced from the same sample in a study of blood T cell repertoires in COVID-19 (dated by TCRdb to the early 2020s). Libraries were prepared through the immunoSEQ multiplex PCR assay. Here the immuneACCESS table is served through TCRdb, limited to in-frame sequences with V and J called. Missing clones are a known gap in these copies; in checked studies unresolved V genes cover under half, and the rest lacks a known reason. This sample is represented by about 480,000 clones; 75% to 90% of them were singletons. 0.8% to 0.9% of the sample is taken by the ten largest. The material sequenced was peripheral blood. Receptor source: a man in his late teens or twenties with COVID-19, enrolled during active disease.

The chain is built from TRBV29-1 and TRBJ2-1; unclear D gene. The CDR3 is made up of 13 amino acids. Germline V gene data show CDR1 as SQVTM and CDR2 as ANQGSEA. The V end was cut by 4 bases, the J end by 5 bases, with 12 bases between. The CDR3 bases are TGCAGCGTTGCCCAGTACCAGGACAATGAGCAGTTCTTC. This sequence encodes CSVAQYQDNEQFF.

The CDR3 reads CASGYGGTEAFF. The CDR3 DNA is TGTGCCAGCGGCTACGGGGGAACTGAAGCTTTCTTT. The gene calls are TRBV6-6 and TRBJ1-1; tentatively, D is TRBD1 (5 bases). Germline assignment: CDR1 MNHNY and CDR2 SVGAGI (reference sequence). There are 12 residues in the CDR3. V lost 8 bases and J 5 bases, leaving 12 bases between the germline ends.

The chain recombines TRBV7-9 with TRBJ2-5; 8 nucleotides match TRBD2. The J segment lost 5 bases and the V segment lost 3 bases, leaving 5 bases of the junction unmatched. This CDR3 is built from 14 residues. The germline V gene encodes CDR1 SEHNR and CDR2 FQNEAQ (reference sequence). In DNA, the CDR3 is TGTGCCAGCAGCTTCAGCGGGGGCCCGGAGACCCAGTACTTC. Protein: CASSFSGGPETQYF. Supplemented by reference TRBV7-9 and TRBJ2-5, the full variable domain reads DTGVSQNPRHKITKRGQNVTFRCDPISEHNRLYWYRQTLGQGPEFLTYFQNEAQLEKSRLLSDRFSAERPKGSFSTLEIQRTEQGDSAMYLCASSFSGGPETQYFGPGTRLLVL.

The chain couples TRBV19 to TRBJ2-1, with D uncertain. Germline CDR1 and CDR2: LNHDA and SQIVND (reference sequence). This CDR3 has 13 amino acids. The V and J ends lost 4 bases and 7 bases respectively, with 11 bases between them. CDR3 sequence (DNA): TGTGCCAGTAGTAATTACTCCGCGAATGAGCAGTTCTTC. Protein: CASSNYSANEQFF.

The V gene is TRBV3-1 (or the pseudogene TRBV3-2), the J gene TRBJ2-2; D is undetermined. Germline assignment: CDR1 LGHDT and CDR2 YNNKEL (reference sequence). CDR3 length equals 14 residues. Deletions cut 2 bases from V and 4 bases from J, with 8 bases between. The CDR3 loop reads CASSQSRSTGELFF. The DNA for the CDR3 is TGTGCCAGCAGCCAATCGCGAAGCACCGGGGAGCTGTTTTTT.

This clone was seen once. The same CDR3 also results from other DNA sequences found in this sample. The chain carries TRBV12-3 or TRBV12-4 and TRBJ2-7; 8 bases map to TRBD1. V lost 1 base and J lost 4; bases outside the gene matches: 0. The CDR3 spans 13 residues. The CDR3 nucleotides read TGTGCCAGCAGTTTAGGACAGGGGTACGAGCAGTACTTC. Translating gives CASSLGQGYEQYF.

The chain has TRBV19 and TRBJ1-2; a possible D gene is TRBD1 (5 bases). The V gene's germline CDR1 is LNHDA and CDR2 SQIVND (reference sequence). V was cut by 3 bases and J by 4 bases, with 9 bases left in between. The CDR3 spans 13 residues. In DNA form, the CDR3 reads TGTGCCAGTAGTATGGGGCAGCGCTATGGCTACACCTTC. Its protein is CASSMGQRYGYTF. Looking up the rest from reference TRBV19 and TRBJ1-2 gives the full variable domain: DGGITQSPKYLFRKEGQNVTLSCEQNLNHDAMYWYRQDPGQGLRLIYYSQIVNDFQKGDIAEGYSVSREKKESFPLTVTSAQKNPTAFYLCASSMGQRYGYTFGSGTRLTVV.

The chain recombines TRBV4-1 with TRBJ1-5; no reliable D call. V was clipped by 4 bases and J by 5 bases, with 12 bases between them. Germline CDR1 MGHRA, CDR2 YSYEKL. The CDR3 loop spans 14 amino acids. The CDR3 loop reads CASSPQRGDQPQHF. The CDR3 bases are TGCGCCAGCAGCCCCCAGAGAGGAGATCAGCCCCAGCATTTT.

In this sample, this clone turned up once. The chain carries TRBV19 and TRBJ2-2, with D tentatively TRBD1 (6 bases). Trimming took off 3 bases at V and 6 bases at J, with 11 bases between the two ends. Looked up from germline, CDR1 is LNHDA and CDR2 is SQIVND (reference sequence). The CDR3 covers 14 residues. Here the CDR3 DNA reads TGTGCCAGTAGTATGATTGGGGGCCCCGGGGAGCTGTTTTTT. Encoded protein: CASSMIGGPGELFF.

This chain joins TRBV24-1 and TRBJ2-2; 16 nucleotides match TRBD2. CDR1 is KGHDR, CDR2 SFDVKD, per germline. Trimming took 4 bases from V and 4 from J; bases not matched to a gene: 8. The CDR3 loop spans 19 amino acids. The CDR3 DNA follows: TGTGCCACCAGTGACTCCGGGACTAGCGGGGGGGCCCCCACCGGGGAGCTGTTTTTT. Its protein product is CATSDSGTSGGAPTGELFF.

Here the CDR3 DNA reads TGTGCCAGCAGTGCAGAGGAAGACTACGAGCAGTACTTC. Translated, it gives CASSAEEDYEQYF. V is TRBV2 and J is TRBJ2-7; D unclear. Germline V gene lookup returns CDR1 SNHLY and CDR2 FYNNEI. CDR3 size: 13 residues. The V gene lost 4 bases and the J gene lost 3 bases, with 10 bases spanning the gap.

The chain has TRBV2 and TRBJ2-5; maybe TRBD1 (5 bases). With 6 bases removed from V and 2 bases from J, the gap between germline ends came to 16 bases. The length of the CDR3 is 15 residues. Germline V lookup: CDR1 SNHLY, CDR2 FYNNEI. The CDR3 coding sequence is TGTGCCAGCAGCGGTAGCTGGGGCTGGCAAGAGACCCAGTACTTC. The encoded protein is CASSGSWGWQETQYF.

V usage is TRBV9 and J usage is TRBJ2-1; tentative D call: TRBD2 (6 bases). Germline CDR1 SGDLS, CDR2 YYNGEE. This CDR3 comprises 15 residues. V lost 4 bases and J 2 bases, leaving 13 bases between the germline ends. The CDR3 region is CASSPRDSTYNEQFF. The CDR3 bases are TGTGCCAGCAGCCCCCGGGACTCCACCTACAATGAGCAGTTCTTC.

V and J are TRBV3-1 (or the pseudogene TRBV3-2) and TRBJ2-3; 7 bases are a match to TRBD2. Germline V gene lookup returns CDR1 LGHDT and CDR2 YNNKEL (reference sequence). This CDR3 comprises 15 residues. V was clipped by 4 bases and J by 4 bases; unmatched bases: 8. CDR3: CASSLLAKGPDTQYF. For the CDR3, the DNA is TGTGCCAGCAGCCTACTAGCGAAGGGCCCAGATACGCAGTATTTT.

The J gene is TRBJ2-6, the V gene TRBV9, with 12 nucleotides matching TRBD2. Germline V gene lookup returns CDR1 SGDLS and CDR2 YYNGEE. There are 17 residues in the CDR3. J was trimmed by 3 bases and V by 4 bases; bases with no gene match: 5. The CDR3 sequence: CASSSRLAGDGANVLTF. As DNA, the CDR3 is TGTGCCAGCAGCAGCAGACTAGCGGGAGATGGGGCCAACGTCCTGACTTTC.

There are many counts of this clone. The gene calls are TRBV7-2 and TRBJ2-7, with 7 nucleotides matching TRBD2. The CDR3 loop spans 13 amino acids. Unmatched junction bases numbered 6, after V lost 7 bases and J lost 3 bases. CDR1 and CDR2 (germline): SGHTA, FQGNSA. CDR3 DNA: TGTGCCAGCACTAGGACTAGAAACTACGAGCAGTACTTC. Amino acid sequence: CASTRTRNYEQYF.

The chain is built from TRBV30 and TRBJ2-1; 9 nucleotides agree with TRBD2. Germline lookup yields CDR1 GTSNPN and CDR2 SVGIG (reference sequence). The CDR3 is 15 amino acids. Losses at the gene ends were 0 bases for V and 8 bases for J; bases not matched to a gene: 8. The DNA for the CDR3 is TGTGCCTGGAGTGTAAGGGTAGCGGGAGATCATGAGCAGTTCTTC. Amino acid sequence: CAWSVRVAGDHEQFF.

This sequence joins TRBV6-5 and TRBJ2-3; weak D call: TRBD1 (8 bases). The CDR3 extends over 14 amino acids. V was trimmed by 10 bases and J by 2 bases, leaving 16 bases between them. Looked up from germline, CDR1 is MNHEY and CDR2 is SVGAGI. The CDR3 loop reads CATRGDRLTDTQYF. The CDR3 coding sequence is TGTGCCACCCGGGGGGACAGGCTCACAGATACGCAGTATTTT.

The chain joins TRBV6-5 to TRBJ1-4, with TRBD1 matching over 9 bases. Germline lookup yields CDR1 MNHEY and CDR2 SVGAGI. The CDR3 has 15 residues. Losses at the gene ends were 5 bases for V and 5 bases for J; bases not matched to a gene: 6. CDR3 DNA sequence: TGTGCCAGCAGTCAAACCGGGACAGGGAATGAAAAACTGTTTTTT. Residues: CASSQTGTGNEKLFF.

The chain couples TRBV2 to TRBJ2-5; 13 bases fit TRBD2. The CDR3 is made up of 13 amino acids. From germline, CDR1 is SNHLY and CDR2 FYNNEI. V lost 6 bases, J lost 12 bases, and 7 bases stayed unmatched. DNA of the CDR3: TGTGCCAGCAGAGGCGGGACTAGCGGGGCAAAGTACTTC. This translates into CASRGGTSGAKYF.

V and J are TRBV5-1 and TRBJ2-1; no definite D call. CDR1 and CDR2 from the germline V gene are SGHRS and YFSETQ. Trimming left V 2 bases short and J 8 bases short, with 14 bases between. CDR3 length equals 14 residues. CDR3 sequence reads: CASSFSVASYEQFF. CDR3 DNA: TGCGCCAGCAGCTTTTCCGTAGCTTCATATGAGCAGTTCTTC.

The gene calls are TRBV6-5 and TRBJ2-5, with 7 bases that match TRBD1. J gave up 2 bases and V 6 bases, and 9 bases lay outside the gene matches. CDR3 length equals 15 residues. CDR1 and CDR2 from the germline V gene are MNHEY and SVGAGI. The CDR3 spells CASSQGVWGQETQYF. CDR3 sequence (DNA): TGTGCCAGCAGCCAGGGGGTGTGGGGTCAAGAGACCCAGTACTTC.

The genes are TRBV2 and TRBJ1-1; D is unresolved. Looked up from germline, CDR1 is SNHLY and CDR2 is FYNNEI. Trimming took off 6 bases at V and 5 bases at J, with 10 bases between the two ends. This CDR3 region has 12 residues. In nucleotides, the CDR3 is TGTGCCAGCAGGGTCGCAGGTACTGAAGCTTTCTTT. Translated: CASRVAGTEAFF.

The chain uses TRBV28 and TRBJ1-2, with TRBD1 as a possible D gene (5 bases). This CDR3 region has 12 residues. Germline-derived CDR1 and CDR2 are MDHEN and SYDVKM. Trimming took 5 bases from V and 5 from J, leaving 9 bases between them. CDR3: CASSGAWYGYTF. The CDR3 DNA reads TGTGCCAGCAGTGGGGCGTGGTATGGCTACACCTTC.

This chain joins TRBV5-6 and TRBJ1-1; no firm D call. CDR3 length: 14 residues. Germline V lookup: CDR1 SGHDT, CDR2 YYEEEE. Trimming stripped 2 bases from V and 0 bases from J, with 8 bases between. CDR3 in amino acids: CASSFQVLNTEAFF. The CDR3 DNA reads TGTGCCAGCAGCTTCCAGGTCCTGAACACTGAAGCTTTCTTT. The full variable domain, in which reference TRBV5-6 and TRBJ1-1 provide the parts outside the CDR3, is DAGVTQSPTHLIKTRGQQVTLRCSPKSGHDTVSWYQQALGQGPQFIFQYYEEEERQRGNFPDRFSGHQFPNYSSELNVNALLLGDSALYLCASSFQVLNTEAFFGQGTRLTVV.

The chain links TRBV6-5 to TRBJ2-5; D is possibly TRBD2 (6 bases). The length of the CDR3 is 14 residues. Trimming removed 6 bases from V and 4 bases from J, with 15 bases in between. CDR1 is MNHEY and CDR2 is SVGAGI in the germline V gene. The CDR3 DNA reads as TGTGCCAGCAGCCAGTGGTTGGGAGGAGAGACCCAGTACTTC. This codes for CASSQWLGGETQYF.

This chain joins TRBV6-5 and TRBJ1-1; possible D gene TRBD1, 5 bases. This CDR3 region has 12 residues. V lost 0 bases to trimming and J lost 8 bases, with 7 bases between them. CDR1 and CDR2 from the germline V gene are MNHEY and SVGAGI. Here the CDR3 reads CASSYSGLEAFF. The CDR3 DNA reads as TGTGCCAGCAGTTACTCGGGACTAGAAGCTTTCTTT.

V gene TRBV27 combines with J gene TRBJ1-6; D gene ambiguous. Germline CDR1 reads MNHEY; CDR2 reads SMNVEV (reference sequence). The ends were cut back, 4 bases at V and 7 bases at J, with 14 bases in the middle. This CDR3 is built from 15 residues. The CDR3: CASSSSTHGNSPLHF. The CDR3 coding sequence is TGTGCCAGCAGTTCCTCCACTCACGGGAATTCACCCCTCCACTTT.

This clone showed up just once. This chain joins TRBV5-6 and TRBJ1-6; 9 bases line up with TRBD1. Looked up from germline, CDR1 is SGHDT and CDR2 is YYEEEE. CDR3 length: 16 residues. With 0 bases clipped from V and 9 bases from J, the junction kept 7 bases outside the gene matches. In nucleotides, the CDR3 is TGTGCCAGCAGCTTGGACAGGGGGCTAGTAGGTTCACCCCTCCACTTT. This sequence encodes CASSLDRGLVGSPLHF.

This chain connects TRBV5-1 to TRBJ2-2; D unclear. The germline V gene encodes CDR1 SGHRS and CDR2 YFSETQ. The CDR3 is 14 amino acids. With 3 bases removed from V and 0 bases from J, the gap between germline ends came to 6 bases. CDR3 sequence (DNA): TGCGCCAGCAGCTCCCCTTCGAACACCGGGGAGCTGTTTTTT. Protein sequence: CASSSPSNTGELFF.

The chain employs TRBV7-9 and TRBJ2-7; D uncertain. The CDR3 spans 15 residues. Germline loops: CDR1 SEHNR, CDR2 FQNEAQ (reference sequence). V was pared by 4 bases and J by 0 bases, with 13 bases between. In DNA form, the CDR3 reads TGTGCCAGCAGCTCCCCCCTCCCGAGCTCCTACGAGCAGTACTTC. Amino acid sequence: CASSSPLPSSYEQYF.